These 32 T cell receptor beta chains were sequenced from one sample in a study of cytomegalovirus exposure and HLA in healthy donors. It was with 60 Vbeta and 13 Jbeta primers that the PCR ran. Generated by immunoSEQ multiplex PCR, the TCRdb table keeps only in-frame clones and is missing some. The sample records 100,000 or so clones, roughly three quarters being singletons. Sequenced sample: PBMCs. Receptor source: a man aged 40-49 years in good health and CMV-seropositive.

The chain has TRBV6-6 and TRBJ1-2; 9 nucleotides agree with TRBD1. CDR1 and CDR2 (germline): MNHNY, SVGAGI (reference sequence). The CDR3 is 14 amino acids. With V trimmed by 5 bases and J by 7 bases, 8 bases remained unmatched. The CDR3 loop is CASSTGTGFAGYTF. The CDR3 DNA reads as TGTGCCAGCAGTACGGGGACAGGGTTCGCTGGCTACACCTTC.

V gene TRBV28 combines with J gene TRBJ2-2, with 7 bases aligning to TRBD1. CDR1 and CDR2 from the germline V gene are MDHEN and SYDVKM. CDR3 length: 17 residues. V gave up 7 bases and J gave up 2 bases; unmatched junction bases: 13. As DNA, the CDR3 is TGTGCCAGCAATCTCGACCGGACAGGCCTTAACACCGGGGAGCTGTTTTTT. It yields the protein CASNLDRTGLNTGELFF. The full variable domain, in which reference TRBV28 and TRBJ2-2 provide the parts outside the CDR3, is DVKVTQSSRYLVKRTGEKVFLECVQDMDHENMFWYRQDPGLGLRLIYFSYDVKMKEKGDIPEGYSVSREKKERFSLILESASTNQTSMYLCASNLDRTGLNTGELFFGEGSRLTVL.

The chain uses TRBV19 and TRBJ2-2, with 10 bases that match TRBD2. Germline assignment: CDR1 LNHDA and CDR2 SQIVND (reference sequence). J lost 3 bases, V lost 4 bases, and 5 bases had no gene match. The CDR3 loop spans 16 amino acids. Here the CDR3 DNA reads TGTGCCAGTAGTACCTGGACTAGCGGACACACCGGGGAGCTGTTTTTT. Its protein is CASSTWTSGHTGELFF.

This rearrangement joins TRBV18 to TRBJ2-5, with 7 bases identical to TRBD1. This CDR3 has 15 residues. The germline gives CDR1 KGHSH, CDR2 LQKENI. After removal of 3 bases from V and 3 bases from J, the junction contained 7 bases not matched to a gene. In DNA, the CDR3 is TGTGCCAGCTCACCGCCCTCTGACAGGGAAGAGACCCAGTACTTC. Protein product: CASSPPSDREETQYF.

The rearrangement links TRBV30 to TRBJ2-3, with a weak D call TRBD1 (6 bases). The V end lost 3 bases, the J end lost 1 base, and 14 bases lay between the germline ends. CDR1 is GTSNPN, CDR2 SVGIG, per germline (reference sequence). The length of the CDR3 is 15 residues. CDR3 sequence (DNA): TGTGCCTGGAGGACAGGAATATATCGCACAGATACGCAGTATTTT. Translation: CAWRTGIYRTDTQYF.

The chain recombines TRBV28 with TRBJ1-2; no clear D gene. Germline CDR1 and CDR2: MDHEN and SYDVKM. V lost 6 bases and J 4 bases, leaving 9 bases between the germline ends. The CDR3 has 12 residues. CDR3 coding DNA: TGTGCCAGCAGGAACAGCCTCTATGGCTACACCTTC. Amino acids: CASRNSLYGYTF.

The chain uses TRBV10-3 and TRBJ1-3, with D possibly being TRBD1 (6 bases). The CDR3 loop spans 14 amino acids. The V gene lost 4 bases and the J gene lost 4 bases, with 11 bases spanning the gap. The germline gives CDR1 ENHRY, CDR2 SYGVKD. Here the CDR3 DNA reads TGTGCCATCAGTGCAGGGGAGTACGGAAACACCATATATTTT. It is translated as CAISAGEYGNTIYF.

The rearrangement links TRBV7-6 to TRBJ2-1, with D perhaps TRBD1 (5 bases). Germline V gene data show CDR1 as SGHVS and CDR2 as FNYEAQ. V was trimmed by 3 bases and J by 8 bases, leaving 11 bases between them. The CDR3 has 13 residues. CDR3 coding DNA: TGTGCCAGCAGCTTCGCAGGGCTGGATGAGCAGTTCTTC. Translated: CASSFAGLDEQFF.

This clone was counted a few times. This chain connects TRBV30 to TRBJ2-7; D gene unclear. Germline CDR1 is GTSNPN and CDR2 is SVGIG (reference sequence). The V gene lost 2 bases and the J gene lost 2 bases, with 4 bases spanning the gap. The CDR3 runs 11 residues. In DNA form, the CDR3 reads TGTGCCTGGAGTTCCGCCTACGAGCAGTACTTC. Residues: CAWSSAYEQYF.

The rearrangement uses TRBV28 and TRBJ2-5; possible D gene TRBD2, 5 bases. The V end was cut by 3 bases, the J end by 1 base, with 9 bases between. Germline V lookup: CDR1 MDHEN, CDR2 SYDVKM. The length of the CDR3 is 14 residues. CDR3 protein: CASSFSGSQETQYF. Written as DNA, the CDR3 is TGTGCCAGCAGTTTCAGCGGCAGCCAAGAGACCCAGTACTTC.

V usage is TRBV14 and J usage is TRBJ2-5; 10 positions agree with TRBD2. Germline CDR1 is SGHDN and CDR2 is FVKESK. This CDR3 is 16 amino acids long. Germline trimming cut 1 base from V and 4 bases from J; bases unmatched to any gene: 6. DNA for the CDR3: TGTGCCAGCAGCCAAGGCCTAGCGGGAGTGGGAGAGACCCAGTACTTC. This codes for CASSQGLAGVGETQYF.

This clone turned up a few times. The chain is built from TRBV4-3 and TRBJ2-3; TRBD2 aligns across 11 bases. CDR1 LGHNA and CDR2 YSLEER come from the germline V gene. J was trimmed by 5 bases and V by 0 bases; bases with no gene match: 4. The CDR3 has 16 amino acids. This CDR3 is CASSQDRTSGLDTQYF. The DNA for the CDR3 is TGCGCCAGCAGCCAAGACAGGACTAGCGGGTTAGATACGCAGTATTTT.

The genes are TRBV7-9 and TRBJ1-2; D unresolved. This CDR3 contains 15 residues. Per the germline V gene, CDR1 is SEHNR and CDR2 is FQNEAQ (reference sequence). V was clipped by 1 base and J by 7 bases, with 16 bases between them. CDR3 DNA: TGTGCCAGCAGCTTAGGTTTATTGCTAGTAGGTGGCTACACCTTC. It encodes CASSLGLLLVGGYTF.

This clone is a singleton in its sample. The J gene is TRBJ1-2, the V gene TRBV2, with D tentatively TRBD1 (6 bases). The CDR3 is 14 amino acids. Germline lookup yields CDR1 SNHLY and CDR2 FYNNEI. Deletions cut 7 bases from V and 3 bases from J, with 15 bases between. The CDR3 reads CASIAQGRDYGYTF. CDR3 coding DNA: TGTGCCAGCATCGCACAGGGACGGGACTATGGCTACACCTTC.

This chain joins TRBV7-3 and TRBJ2-7, with 10 bases identical to TRBD1. Trimming took 5 bases from V and 6 from J; bases not matched to a gene: 16. Germline V gene lookup returns CDR1 SGHTA and CDR2 FQGTGA. CDR3 size: 17 residues. For the CDR3, the DNA is TGTGCCAGCAGCCCGAACGCCGGGACAGGGGCTTCGGGCGAGCAGTACTTC. Encoded protein: CASSPNAGTGASGEQYF.

The sample holds a few counts of this clone. V gene TRBV6-5 combines with J gene TRBJ2-1, with D unresolved. CDR1 and CDR2 from the germline V gene are MNHEY and SVGAGI. Trimming cost V 6 bases and J 0 bases, with 12 bases left between them. The CDR3 contains 15 residues. The CDR3 region has the DNA TGTGCCAGCAGATCCCTCCGGAGCTCCTACAATGAGCAGTTCTTC. Translation gives CASRSLRSSYNEQFF.

The V gene is TRBV5-6, the J gene TRBJ2-1; 9 bases agree with TRBD2. CDR3 length equals 16 residues. The trim removed 0 bases at V and 6 bases at J, leaving 7 bases unmatched. Looked up from germline, CDR1 is SGHDT and CDR2 is YYEEEE. CDR3 sequence: CASSLGRGSGSNEQFF. The CDR3 DNA sequence: TGTGCCAGCAGCTTGGGCCGTGGTAGCGGGAGCAATGAGCAGTTCTTC.

V is TRBV4-3 and J is TRBJ2-7, with 10 bases lining up with TRBD1. CDR1 and CDR2 from the germline V gene are LGHNA and YSLEER. The CDR3 sequence is 17 residues long. Trimming at V came to 3 bases and at J to 2 bases, leaving 10 bases not matched to a gene. The CDR3 DNA follows: TGCGCCAGCAGCCAGTACTTGGGACAGGGGATGACCTACGAGCAGTACTTC. Encoded protein: CASSQYLGQGMTYEQYF.

DNA for the CDR3: TGTGCCAGCAGCCAATCGACAGGGGCTGGAGATACGCAGTATTTT. Its translation: CASSQSTGAGDTQYF. This rearrangement joins TRBV7-9 to TRBJ2-3; TRBD1 matches at 8 bases. CDR1 SEHNR and CDR2 FQNEAQ come from the germline V gene (reference sequence). The CDR3 covers 15 residues. The junction had 9 bases not matched to a gene; V was cut back by 5 bases and J by 5 bases. Full variable domain (outside the CDR3, taken from reference TRBV7-9 and TRBJ2-3): DTGVSQNPRHKITKRGQNVTFRCDPISEHNRLYWYRQTLGQGPEFLTYFQNEAQLEKSRLLSDRFSAERPKGSFSTLEIQRTEQGDSAMYLCASSQSTGAGDTQYFGPGTRLTVL.

The rearrangement uses TRBV19 and TRBJ1-1, with 10 bases identical to TRBD1. V shed 3 bases and J 5 bases; nucleotides not matched to a gene: 12. The CDR3 totals 17 residues. Germline V gene sequence: CDR1 LNHDA, CDR2 SQIVND (reference sequence). The CDR3 region has the DNA TGTGCCAGTAGTATGGGACAGGGGAATGAATGGAGGACTGAAGCTTTCTTT. Its protein is CASSMGQGNEWRTEAFF.

This clone occurred a few times. The chain carries TRBV6-5 and TRBJ1-1, with TRBD1 matching 8 bases. Germline CDR1 is MNHEY and CDR2 is SVGAGI. The length of the CDR3 is 15 residues. J gave up 10 bases and V 4 bases, and 14 bases lay outside the gene matches. The CDR3 nucleotides are TGTGCCAGCAGTTCTTTGACCGGGACAGGCTTTGGAGCTTTCTTT. Amino acids: CASSSLTGTGFGAFF.

The sample holds a few counts of this clone. The chain carries TRBV6-5 and TRBJ2-1; no definite D call. V gave up 6 bases and J gave up 0 bases, with 12 bases separating them. Germline V gene data show CDR1 as MNHEY and CDR2 as SVGAGI. CDR3 length: 15 residues. CDR3 amino acids: CASSPTDSSYNEQFF. CDR3 bases: TGTGCCAGCAGCCCAACCGATAGCTCCTACAATGAGCAGTTCTTC.

This chain joins TRBV7-2 and TRBJ2-3; tentatively, D is TRBD2 (6 bases). Germline V gene data show CDR1 as SGHTA and CDR2 as FQGNSA. The CDR3 has 15 residues. V lost 3 bases and J 6 bases, leaving 16 bases between the germline ends. The CDR3 coding sequence is TGTGCCAGCAGCTTGGGGGGAGGCTGGATTGATACGCAGTATTTT. It yields the protein CASSLGGGWIDTQYF. Looking up the rest from reference TRBV7-2 and TRBJ2-3 gives the full variable domain: GAGVSQSPSNKVTEKGKDVELRCDPISGHTALYWYRQSLGQGLEFLIYFQGNSAPDKSGLPSDRFSAERTGGSVSTLTIQRTQQEDSAVYLCASSLGGGWIDTQYFGPGTRLTVL.

This clone was detected only a few times. V and J are TRBV6-4 and TRBJ2-3; 9 nucleotides align to TRBD2. V was clipped by 3 bases and J by 5 bases; unmatched bases: 9. This CDR3 comprises 16 residues. Germline CDR1 is MRHNA and CDR2 is SNTAGT. CDR3: CASSERAGGGGDTQYF. CDR3 nucleotide sequence: TGTGCCAGCAGTGAAAGAGCGGGAGGAGGAGGAGATACGCAGTATTTT.

This clone showed up just once. One end of the junction varies from germline; a read error may be responsible. J is TRBJ1-1 and V is TRBV7-9; no definite D call. This CDR3 has 12 amino acids. CDR1 is SEHNR, CDR2 FQNEAQ, per germline (reference sequence). The CDR3 coding sequence is TGTTCCAGCAGATTTGGAGGTTCGGAAGCTTTCTTT. Encoded protein: CSSRFGGSEAFF.

The V gene is TRBV2, the J gene TRBJ2-3; 10 bases agree with TRBD2. There are 16 residues in the CDR3. Looked up from germline, CDR1 is SNHLY and CDR2 is FYNNEI. V gave up 7 bases and J gave up 4 bases; unmatched junction bases: 11. The DNA of the CDR3 is TGTGCCAGCAAGACCGGGACTAGCGCGAGGGCAGATACGCAGTATTTT. This gives the protein CASKTGTSARADTQYF.

The table lists this clone with a few counts. This chain joins TRBV6-9 and TRBJ1-5, with 7 bases that match TRBD1. This CDR3 is built from 15 residues. Germline V CDR1 and CDR2: MNHGY, SVAAGI. V dropped 7 bases and J dropped 4; count of bases not matched to a gene: 10. The CDR3 region is CASTLYRDSNQPQHF. The DNA of the CDR3 is TGTGCCAGCACCCTATACCGGGACAGTAATCAGCCCCAGCATTTT.

The chain has TRBV4-1 and TRBJ2-7; TRBD1 matches at 8 bases. Germline V lookup: CDR1 MGHRA, CDR2 YSYEKL. The CDR3 is made up of 14 amino acids. Trimming cost V 4 bases and J 6 bases; bases outside gene matches: 8. DNA of the CDR3: TGCGCCAGCAGCCTCGGGACAGGAGTCCCCGAGCAGTACGTC. Amino acids: CASSLGTGVPEQYV.

This clone was seen a handful of times. This chain uses TRBV7-9 with TRBJ2-3; TRBD2 matches 8 bases. V trimming: 4 bases; J trimming: 5 bases; junction bases outside the gene matches: 8. Germline V gene lookup returns CDR1 SEHNR and CDR2 FQNEAQ (reference sequence). The CDR3 is 15 residues long. CDR3 sequence reads: CASSSWGAGEDTQYF. The DNA for the CDR3 is TGTGCCAGCAGCTCCTGGGGAGCGGGAGAAGATACGCAGTATTTT.

This clone was counted once. The CDR3 DNA reads TGCGCCAGCAGCCCGACAGGTCATCAGCCCCAGCATTTT. Protein: CASSPTGHQPQHF. The V and J genes are TRBV4-1 and TRBJ1-5, with a possible D match to TRBD1 (6 bases). V lost 4 bases, J lost 5 bases, and 9 bases lay in between. Germline V gene data show CDR1 as MGHRA and CDR2 as YSYEKL. The CDR3 consists of 13 residues.

The chain joins TRBV21-1 to TRBJ2-3; TRBD2, the table's D call, was not compared with the DNA. TRBV21-1 is recorded as a pseudogene. The CDR3 is 15 residues long. The CDR3 is CASSKRDSFTGTQYF. In DNA, the CDR3 is TGTGCCAGCAGCAAAAGGGACTCCTTTACCGGTACGCAGTATTTT.

The rearrangement uses TRBV7-2 and TRBJ1-4; 7 bases fit TRBD1. Per germline, CDR1 SGHTA and CDR2 FQGNSA. Trimming cost V 2 bases and J 0 bases; bases outside gene matches: 0. The CDR3 totals 15 residues. The chain's CDR3 is CASSLQGATNEKLFF. The DNA for the CDR3 is TGTGCCAGCAGCTTACAGGGGGCAACTAATGAAAAACTGTTTTTT.